These T cell receptor beta chains were read from a single sample in a study of blood T cell repertoires in COVID-19. Here immunoSEQ multiplex PCR was the method, and the copy in TCRdb shows in-frame clones only, minus some. The table shows about 140,000 clones, with about 74% occurring only once. The source material was peripheral blood. The source is a man aged 45-60 years with acute or convalescent COVID-19. CDR3s include the opening cysteine and the closing phenylalanine or tryptophan. The D gene is left open where the match is weak. Clone size appears in some rows only: once, few, many, or a class for an expanded clone.

clone_size j_call v_call d_call cdr3_nt cdr3_aa
- TRBJ2-1 TRBV7-2 - TGTGCCAGCAGCCCTCGGTCCAGGGCCTCCTACAATGAGCAGTTCTTC CASSPRSRASYNEQFF
- TRBJ2-7 TRBV5-3 - TGTGCCAGAAGCTTGACGGGGGTAACCTACGAGCAGTACTTC CARSLTGVTYEQYF
- TRBJ2-2 TRBV2 TRBD1 TGTGCCAGCAGTGAGGCAGGGGGCGCGAACACCGGGGAGCTGTTTTTT CASSEAGGANTGELFF
- TRBJ1-5 TRBV10-2 - TGCGCCAGCCATGCAGGGGATAGCAATCAGCCCCAGCATTTT CASHAGDSNQPQHF
- TRBJ2-2 TRBV6-2/TRBV6-3 - TGTGCCATCAGTGCAAGGGGGGGATCGAACACCGGGGAGCTGTTTTTT CAISARGGSNTGELFF
- TRBJ1-5 TRBV5-1 - TGCGCCAGCAGCCCCTCTAGCAATCAGCCCCAGCATTTT CASSPSSNQPQHF
many TRBJ1-3 TRBV29-1 TRBD1 TGCAGCGCTTCCTTGACAGGGGGCACAGGAAACACCATATATTTT CSASLTGGTGNTIYF
- TRBJ1-2 TRBV28 - TGTGCCAGCAGTTTATGGCTTGAAAATAGCTATGGCTACACCTTC CASSLWLENSYGYTF
- TRBJ2-1 TRBV10-3 TRBD2 TGTGCCATCACCAAGACTAGCGGGGGACTTTACAATGAGCAGTTCTTC CAITKTSGGLYNEQFF
once TRBJ1-6 TRBV28 - TGTGCCAGCGGAAAACAGCTCCGACATTCACCCCTCCACTTT CASGKQLRHSPLHF
- TRBJ1-2 TRBV28 TRBD1 TGTGCCAGCAGTTTACGACAGGGGTACTATGGCTACACCTTC CASSLRQGYYGYTF
- TRBJ1-2 TRBV15 - TGTGCCACCAGCAGAGATACGGGGAACTATGGCTACACCTTC CATSRDTGNYGYTF
- TRBJ1-2 TRBV6-5 - TGTGCCAGCAGTTTACAGGCTAACTATGGCTACACCTTC CASSLQANYGYTF
- TRBJ1-2 TRBV5-4 - TGTGCCAGCAGCTGGCCAGGGCAGGGGATTAGTGGCTACACCTTC CASSWPGQGISGYTF
- TRBJ2-1 TRBV27 TRBD2 TGTGCCAGCAGTTTAGATAGCGGGGGGGCAGGTGAGCAGTTCTTC CASSLDSGGAGEQFF
- TRBJ2-7 TRBV7-8 - TGTGCCAGCAGCACCGGGACATACTACGAGCAGTACTTC CASSTGTYYEQYF
- TRBJ2-3 TRBV5-5 - TGTGCCAGCAGCTTGGTTGCGGGGGCCGGCTGGGATACGCAGTATTTT CASSLVAGAGWDTQYF
- TRBJ2-7 TRBV6-5 - TGTGCCAGCAGCGACAGATGGGCTGCCTCCTACGAGCAGTACTTC CASSDRWAASYEQYF
- TRBJ2-3 TRBV5-4 TRBD1 TGTGCCAGCAGCTCTCGACAGGGCTCTAGCACAGATACGCAGTATTTT CASSSRQGSSTDTQYF
- TRBJ2-7 TRBV5-4 - TGTGCCAGCAGCTTGGCAGGGGCCTCCTACGAGCAGTACTTC CASSLAGASYEQYF
- TRBJ1-2 TRBV6-2/TRBV6-3 - TGTGCCAGCAGTTACAACTATCCGGGGGACGATGGCTACACCTTC CASSYNYPGDDGYTF
- TRBJ1-5 TRBV2 - TGTGCCAGCAGGAGGACAGATAATCAGCCCCAGCATTTT CASRRTDNQPQHF
- TRBJ1-3 TRBV3-1/TRBV3-2 - TGTGCCAGCAGCCAACAGGGGTTGGCTGGAAACACCATATATTTT CASSQQGLAGNTIYF
- TRBJ1-6 TRBV14 - TGTGCCAGCAGGGATACGGGGTGGAATTCACCCCTCCACTTT CASRDTGWNSPLHF
- TRBJ1-5 TRBV28 - TGTGCCAGCACACTTTTCAATCAGCCCCAGCATTTT CASTLFNQPQHF
once TRBJ1-2 TRBV6-5 TRBD1 TGTGCCAGCATCTGGACAGGGGGCGCCTATGGCTACACCTTC CASIWTGGAYGYTF